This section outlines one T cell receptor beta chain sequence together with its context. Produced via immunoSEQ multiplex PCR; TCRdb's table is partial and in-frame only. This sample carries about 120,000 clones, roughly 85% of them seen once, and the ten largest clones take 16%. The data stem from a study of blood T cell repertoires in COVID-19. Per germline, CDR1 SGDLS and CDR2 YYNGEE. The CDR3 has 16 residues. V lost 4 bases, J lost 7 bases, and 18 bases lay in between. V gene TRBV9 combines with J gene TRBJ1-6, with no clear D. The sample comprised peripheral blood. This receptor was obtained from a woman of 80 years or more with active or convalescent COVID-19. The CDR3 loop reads CASSPQVAAENSPLHF. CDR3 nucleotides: TGTGCCAGCAGCCCCCAAGTTGCGGCAGAGAATTCACCCCTCCACTTT.